The rows below give T cell receptor beta chains drawn from one sample of a study of control samples from healthy donors and cancer patients. Assay: immunoSEQ multiplex PCR; the TCRdb copy retains only in-frame clones and omits some. The sample records roughly 130,000 clones, around 85% being singletons. The sample taken for sequencing was blood. The receptors come from a woman aged 25 to 39 in good health. Both conserved end residues are part of each CDR3. D genes are given only for firm matches. Clone size appears in some rows only: once, few, many, or a class for an expanded clone.

>TRBJ2-3|TRBV10-3|TRBD2|-
TGTGCCATCAGTGAGTCGAATGCGGCGGGAGGGAGCACAGATACGCAGTATTTT
CAISESNAAGGSTDTQYF
>TRBJ1-1|TRBV12-1|-|-
TGTGCCAGCAGCTTTGTAGGGAAGGACACCGACACTGAAGCTTTCTTT
CASSFVGKDTDTEAFF
>TRBJ2-3|TRBV2|TRBD2|-
TGTGCCAGCAGTTACCTAGCGGGAGCCCCAGATACGCAGTATTTT
CASSYLAGAPDTQYF
>TRBJ2-3|TRBV5-1|-|-
TGCGCCAGCAGCTTGGCCAAGGGGGTCGCAGATACGCAGTATTTT
CASSLAKGVADTQYF
>TRBJ1-4|TRBV18|-|-
TGTGCCAGCTCACCAGACGGGCCTGCAACTAATGAAAAACTGTTTTTT
CASSPDGPATNEKLFF
>TRBJ2-5|TRBV24-1|TRBD2|-
TGTGCCACCAGTGATGGAAGACTAGCGGGGTTTCAAGAGACCCAGTACTTC
CATSDGRLAGFQETQYF
>TRBJ2-7|TRBV6-5|-|-
TGTGCCAGCAGTTACTCGGGCAGGGCCTACGAGCAGTACTTC
CASSYSGRAYEQYF
>TRBJ2-7|TRBV7-9|TRBD2|-
TGTGCCAGCAGCTTAACCCCCCGGGCTAGCGGCTACGAGCAGTACTTC
CASSLTPRASGYEQYF
>TRBJ2-7|TRBV10-1|-|-
TGCGCCAGCAGTGGACAGGGGTCGGGGGGGCCCCCCTTCTACGAGCAGTACTTC
CASSGQGSGGPPFYEQYF
>TRBJ1-4|TRBV5-1|TRBD1|once
TGCGCCAGCAGCTTGTACCAGGGGGCGAATGAAAAACTGTTTTTT
CASSLYQGANEKLFF
>TRBJ2-1|TRBV15|-|-
TGTGCCACCAGCAGAGGGTTGGGGGACCTCACCCCAAGCTCCTACAATGAGCAGTTCTTC
CATSRGLGDLTPSSYNEQFF
>TRBJ2-3|TRBV28|TRBD2|-
TGTGCCTGGGGAGGGGCTACTAGCACAGATACGCAGTATTTT
CAWGGATSTDTQYF
>TRBJ2-1|TRBV5-6|-|-
TGTGCCAGCAGCTCGCCCGTGAGAGCGGAATCCTACAATGAGCAGTTCTTC
CASSSPVRAESYNEQFF
>TRBJ2-1|TRBV7-2|TRBD2|-
TGTGCCAGCAGCTTATCCGCGGGAGTGGTTGATGAGCAGTTCTTC
CASSLSAGVVDEQFF
>TRBJ2-3|TRBV10-1|TRBD2|-
TGCGCCAGCAGTGAGTCTAGCGGGAGAACAGATACGCAGTATTTT
CASSESSGRTDTQYF
>TRBJ2-1|TRBV11-2|TRBD2|-
TGTGCCAGCAGCCCGGGGGGGTTTGGATACAATGAGCAGTTCTTC
CASSPGGFGYNEQFF
>TRBJ1-2|TRBV6-4|-|once
TGTGCCAGCAGTATGGAGGGAACTAACTATGGCTACACCTTC
CASSMEGTNYGYTF
>TRBJ1-2|TRBV7-8|-|-
TGTGCCAGCAGCTTAGAGGCGGGGTCCTGGGGCTACACCTTC
CASSLEAGSWGYTF
>TRBJ2-1|TRBV19|-|-
TGTGCCAGTAGTACCCACCGTTCTAACCCCTACAATGAGCAGTTCTTC
CASSTHRSNPYNEQFF
>TRBJ1-2|TRBV5-1|TRBD1|-
TGCGCCAGCAGCTTCCGGGACAGGGGCTACACCTTC
CASSFRDRGYTF
>TRBJ2-3|TRBV4-2|TRBD2|-
TGTGCCAGCAGCCAAGTACTAGCGGGCCTTGGGGGGAAAACGCAGTATTTT
CASSQVLAGLGGKTQYF
>TRBJ1-1|TRBV6-2/TRBV6-3|-|-
TGTGCCAGCAGTTACCTGGGAGTAAACACTGAAGCTTTCTTT
CASSYLGVNTEAFF
>TRBJ2-1|TRBV15|TRBD2|-
TGTGCCACCAGCAGAGCTAGCGGGACGCTAAATGAGCAGTTCTTC
CATSRASGTLNEQFF
>TRBJ1-1|TRBV6-5|-|-
TGTGCCAGCAGTTACACCCGGACGGGACGGAATGAAGCTTTCTTT
CASSYTRTGRNEAFF
>TRBJ1-5|TRBV3-1/TRBV3-2|-|once
TGTGCCAGCAGCTTGGGACGGGGCTTCTCCCAGCATTTT
CASSLGRGFSQHF
>TRBJ2-3|TRBV13|-|-
TGTGCCAGCAGCTTAGGGCGGGGCACAGATACGCAGTATTTT
CASSLGRGTDTQYF
>TRBJ1-3|TRBV6-6|-|-
TGTGCCAGCACCCCCCCCGGGGGGTCGGGAAACACCATATATTTT
CASTPPGGSGNTIYF
>TRBJ1-2|TRBV30|-|-
TGTGCCTGGAGTCGGGGAGGGGGTGGCGCCAACTATGGCTACACCTTC
CAWSRGGGGANYGYTF
>TRBJ2-1|TRBV9|-|-
TGTGCCAGCAGCCCACAACTCTTCAATGAGCAGTTCTTC
CASSPQLFNEQFF
>TRBJ1-6|TRBV6-6|-|once
TGTGCCAGCAGTTACGCCGGGATGGTTGATTCACCCCTCCACTTT
CASSYAGMVDSPLHF
>TRBJ2-1|TRBV10-3|TRBD2|-
TGTGCCATCGGGACTAGCGGGACCTCCTACAATGAGCAGTTCTTC
CAIGTSGTSYNEQFF
>TRBJ2-7|TRBV5-6|TRBD1|-
TGTGCCAGCAGCTTGGTGCTGCGACAGGGGGACTACGAGCAGTACTTC
CASSLVLRQGDYEQYF
>TRBJ2-3|TRBV10-1|TRBD2|-
TGCGCCAGCAGTGAGTCGAAGGCGGGAGGCGCGGCGCAGTATTTT
CASSESKAGGAAQYF
>TRBJ2-7|TRBV11-2|TRBD1|-
TGTGCCAGCAGCGTCGGGACAGGGGGGTACGAGCAGTACTTC
CASSVGTGGYEQYF
>TRBJ2-4|TRBV5-1|TRBD1|-
TGCGCCAGCAGCTTACTGAGGACAGGGTATGACATTCAGTACTTC
CASSLLRTGYDIQYF
>TRBJ1-3|TRBV28|-|-
TGTGCCAGCAGTTTATGGGGCAGGGGTGCAAACACCATATATTTT
CASSLWGRGANTIYF
>TRBJ1-1|TRBV6-4|-|-
TGTGCCAGCAGTGACAGCCCCGGCACTGAAGCTTTCTTT
CASSDSPGTEAFF
>TRBJ2-3|TRBV7-9|-|-
TGTGCCAGCAGCTTAGAAGCCGGTACGCAGTATTTT
CASSLEAGTQYF
>TRBJ2-1|TRBV5-1|TRBD1|-
TGCGCCAGCAGCTGGGCGGACAGGGGGGTGAGGAATGAGCAGTTCTTC
CASSWADRGVRNEQFF
>TRBJ1-5|TRBV2|-|-
TGTGCCAGCCGGTGGGGGGCGGAACAGCCCCAGCATTTT
CASRWGAEQPQHF
>TRBJ2-5|TRBV27|-|few
TGTGCCAGCAGTTTGTCGGGTGGGGAGACCCAGTACTTC
CASSLSGGETQYF
>TRBJ2-7|TRBV3-1/TRBV3-2|-|-
TGTGCCAGCAGCCAAGGCGAGGGGCGCGGGAACGAGCAGTACTTC
CASSQGEGRGNEQYF
>TRBJ2-3|TRBV30|TRBD2|-
TGTGCCTGGAGTACCTTAGCGGGACGCACAGATACGCAGTATTTT
CAWSTLAGRTDTQYF
>TRBJ2-7|TRBV5-1|TRBD1|-
TGCGCCAGCAGCCGGACAGGGGAAGGCGAGCAGTACTTC
CASSRTGEGEQYF
>TRBJ2-7|TRBV5-1|TRBD1|few
TGCGCCAGCGCCAGGAGGACAGGACTGGGGGAGCAGTACTTC
CASARRTGLGEQYF
>TRBJ2-3|TRBV5-1|TRBD2|-
TGCGCCAGCAGCTTGGGTCTAGCGGGGGGGACCGCAGATACGCAGTATTTT
CASSLGLAGGTADTQYF
>TRBJ2-7|TRBV7-3|-|-
TGTGCCAGCAGCCCCACGGCCCAAAACGAGCAGTACTTC
CASSPTAQNEQYF
>TRBJ2-1|TRBV6-2/TRBV6-3|TRBD2|-
TGTGCCAGCAGCCCTACCGGGACTAGGCCCTACAATGAGCAGTTCTTC
CASSPTGTRPYNEQFF
>TRBJ2-3|TRBV6-1|TRBD2|-
TGTGCCAGCAGTGCCCCCTGGGCGGGGGTAATAACAGATACGCAGTATTTT
CASSAPWAGVITDTQYF